The 10 T cell receptor beta chains listed next were all sequenced from one sample in a study of cytomegalovirus exposure and HLA in healthy donors. PCR used 60 Vbeta primers and 13 Jbeta primers. Assay: immunoSEQ multiplex PCR; the TCRdb copy retains only in-frame clones and omits some. The sample holds around 150,000 clones, more than 60% seen once. Sequences were obtained from PBMCs. The receptors come from a male donor in good health and CMV-seronegative.

Worth noting for this clone: Compared with germline, one end of the junction differs, possibly owing to a read error. This chain joins TRBV6-1 and TRBJ1-1; the D gene is possibly TRBD1 (6 bases). The CDR3 is made up of 15 amino acids. Germline CDR1 and CDR2: MNHNS and SASEGT. The CDR3 loop reads CASGELGAGNTEAFF. DNA of the CDR3: TGTGCCAGCGGTGAATTGGGGGCGGGGAACACTGAAGCTTTCTTT.

The rearrangement uses TRBV5-1 and TRBJ2-1, with a possible D match to TRBD2 (6 bases). The CDR3 runs to 15 residues. V was trimmed by 4 bases and J by 5 bases, leaving 16 bases between them. Per germline, CDR1 SGHRS and CDR2 YFSETQ. CDR3 in DNA: TGCGCCAGCAGCCCCCGGGAGCGGTCGGACAATGAGCAGTTCTTC. The encoded protein is CASSPRERSDNEQFF.

This clone has a handful of counts. The V and J genes are TRBV18 and TRBJ2-3, with a possible D match to TRBD2 (6 bases). Trimming stripped 6 bases from V and 12 bases from J, with 16 bases between. This CDR3 contains 12 residues. Per the germline V gene, CDR1 is KGHSH and CDR2 is LQKENI. CDR3: CASSADYPDQYF. CDR3 bases: TGTGCCAGCTCGGCGGACTACCCGGATCAGTATTTT.

The table lists this clone with a few counts. J is TRBJ2-3 and V is TRBV5-4, with D maybe TRBD2 (6 bases). The CDR3 is made up of 14 amino acids. The germline gives CDR1 SGHNT, CDR2 YYREEE (reference sequence). The germline V and J ends were trimmed by 4 bases and 9 bases, with 18 bases remaining between them. Here the CDR3 DNA reads TGTGCCAGCAGCCCGACCGGGACTTCTACAACGCAGTATTTT. Protein sequence: CASSPTGTSTTQYF.

Only a few counts were recorded for this clone. The chain couples TRBV15 to TRBJ1-2, with D perhaps matching TRBD1 (6 bases). Looked up from germline, CDR1 is LNHNV and CDR2 is YYDKDF (reference sequence). The V end lost 5 bases, the J end lost 3 bases, and 13 bases lay between the germline ends. The CDR3 sequence is 14 residues long. CDR3 coding DNA: TGTGCCACCAGCGAAACAGGGTTTCACTATGGCTACACCTTC. Protein product: CATSETGFHYGYTF. The full variable domain, in which reference TRBV15 and TRBJ1-2 provide the parts outside the CDR3, is DAMVIQNPRYQVTQFGKPVTLSCSQTLNHNVMYWYQQKSSQAPKLLFHYYDKDFNNEADTPDNFQSRRPNTSFCFLDIRSPGLGDTAMYLCATSETGFHYGYTFGSGTRLTVV.

This clone was seen just once. At one boundary the junction diverges from the germline segment, which might be a read error. The chain carries TRBV30 and TRBJ2-3; no clear D gene. Germline CDR1 reads GTSNPN; CDR2 reads SVGIG (reference sequence). This CDR3 is built from 15 residues. The CDR3 DNA reads TGTGCCTGGAGTGAACAAGAACAAAGCACAGATGCGCAGTATTTT. As protein: CAWSEQEQSTDAQYF.

This clone occurred a few times. The chain carries TRBV14 and TRBJ2-5, with D possibly TRBD1 on 5 matching bases. CDR1 and CDR2 from the germline V gene are SGHDN and FVKESK. CDR3 length: 14 residues. Trimming left V 0 bases short and J 5 bases short, with 10 bases between. The CDR3 is CASSQDQGVETQYF. In DNA form, the CDR3 reads TGTGCCAGCAGCCAAGATCAAGGGGTGGAGACCCAGTACTTC.

The genes are TRBV6-1 and TRBJ2-1; 7 bases agree with TRBD2. V shed 2 bases and J 4 bases; nucleotides not matched to a gene: 5. CDR1 is MNHNS and CDR2 is SASEGT in the germline V gene. CDR3 length: 15 amino acids. Here the CDR3 reads CASSEQGGTYNEQFF. CDR3 in DNA: TGTGCCAGCAGTGAACAGGGAGGGACTTACAATGAGCAGTTCTTC.

This chain connects TRBV29-1 to TRBJ2-2; D remains ambiguous. Germline lookup yields CDR1 SQVTM and CDR2 ANQGSEA. The length of the CDR3 is 13 residues. V lost 7 bases and J lost 0, with 9 bases in between. The DNA of the CDR3 is TGCAGCGCGAGAAAAGCGAACACCGGGGAGCTGTTTTTT. Translated: CSARKANTGELFF.

The V gene is TRBV10-2, the J gene TRBJ2-3, with TRBD1 as a possible D gene (6 bases). This CDR3 comprises 17 residues. In germline, CDR1 is WSHSY, CDR2 SAAADI. With 6 bases removed from V and 0 bases from J, the gap between germline ends came to 19 bases. The CDR3 coding sequence is TGCGCCAGCAGCCACTCGGCTCAGGGGTCTAGCACAGATACGCAGTATTTT. As protein: CASSHSAQGSSTDTQYF.